Presented here are 21 T cell receptor beta chains from one specimen sequenced in a study of control samples from healthy donors and cancer patients. Sequencing used immunoSEQ multiplex PCR; TCRdb keeps in-frame clones, though not all of them. The repertoire includes roughly 200,000 clones, just under 95% of them detected once, and approximately 1.6% sits in the top ten. What was sequenced was blood. The receptors come from a man aged 45 to 65 in good health.

V usage is TRBV5-6 and J usage is TRBJ2-7; 9 bases are a match to TRBD1. CDR3 length equals 15 residues. The V and J ends lost 5 bases and 6 bases, in that order; junction bases with no gene match: 12. CDR1 is SGHDT, CDR2 YYEEEE, per germline. CDR3 in amino acids: CASSRGPQGAGEQYV. The CDR3 nucleotides read TGTGCCAGCAGTCGAGGACCACAGGGGGCAGGCGAGCAGTACGTC.

Note on this clone: Other DNA sequences in this sample translate to the same CDR3. The V call is TRBV7-3, the J call TRBJ1-1; no clear D gene. This CDR3 region has 13 residues. The ends were cut back, 5 bases at V and 1 base at J, with 8 bases in the middle. From germline, CDR1 is SGHTA and CDR2 FQGTGA. CDR3 residues: CASSLEENTEAFF. The DNA of the CDR3 is TGTGCCAGCAGCCTAGAAGAGAACACTGAAGCTTTCTTT.

This clone was seen a few times. This sequence joins TRBV18 and TRBJ1-2; no definite D call. The germline V gene encodes CDR1 KGHSH and CDR2 LQKENI. Trimming pared 5 bases from V and 8 bases from J, leaving 12 bases between. The CDR3 runs to 12 residues. In DNA, the CDR3 is TGTGCCAGCTCAGAACCTGTGTTGGGCTACACCTTC. Amino acids: CASSEPVLGYTF.

The CDR3 reads CASSSRQGEQYF. The CDR3 nucleotides read TGTGCCAGCAGCTCGCGGCAAGGCGAGCAGTACTTC. This rearrangement joins TRBV7-9 to TRBJ2-7; the D is unclear. CDR1 and CDR2 from the germline V gene are SEHNR and FQNEAQ (reference sequence). This CDR3 has 12 residues. Trimming removed 4 bases at V and 6 bases at J, with 10 bases between.

The V call is TRBV3-1 (or the pseudogene TRBV3-2), the J call TRBJ1-4; 9 nucleotides line up with TRBD1. This CDR3 is built from 17 residues. Germline V gene data show CDR1 as LGHDT and CDR2 as YNNKEL (reference sequence). V lost 6 bases, J lost 6 bases, and 14 bases stayed unmatched. CDR3 sequence (DNA): TGTGCCAGCAGGCCGGACAGGGGAGACGCGGCGGATGAAAAACTGTTTTTT. Encoded protein: CASRPDRGDAADEKLFF.

The rearrangement joins TRBV2 to TRBJ1-5; 7 bases fit TRBD1. The germline gives CDR1 SNHLY, CDR2 FYNNEI. Trimming at V came to 5 bases and at J to 0 bases, leaving 4 bases not matched to a gene. This CDR3 is built from 15 residues. The CDR3 sequence is CASSKQGISNQPQHF. The CDR3 DNA follows: TGTGCCAGCAGTAAACAGGGGATTAGCAATCAGCCCCAGCATTTT.

The chain recombines TRBV27 with TRBJ2-7; D not certain. V lost 2 bases to trimming and J lost 2 bases, with 7 bases between them. Per germline, CDR1 MNHEY and CDR2 SMNVEV (reference sequence). CDR3 length equals 13 residues. Here the CDR3 reads CASSLDPTYEQYF. CDR3 nucleotides: TGTGCCAGCAGTTTAGACCCAACCTACGAGCAGTACTTC.

This clone was picked up one time. The V call is TRBV5-1, the J call TRBJ2-7; 8 bases agree with TRBD1. The CDR3 consists of 14 residues. V was pared by 4 bases and J by 3 bases, with 6 bases of the junction left unmatched. The germline V gene encodes CDR1 SGHRS and CDR2 YFSETQ. The CDR3 bases are TGCGCCAGCAGCACTGGACAGGGAGGCTACGAGCAGTACGTC. As protein: CASSTGQGGYEQYV.

The chain carries TRBV7-2 and TRBJ1-2; D remains ambiguous. CDR1 is SGHTA, CDR2 FQGNSA, per germline. There are 14 residues in the CDR3. Trimming shortened V by 5 bases and J by 0 bases, and 10 bases separated the two germline ends. The CDR3 bases are TGTGCCAGCAGCCCCGACGGAACTAACTATGGCTACACCTTC. Its translation is CASSPDGTNYGYTF.

This rearrangement joins TRBV3-1 (or the pseudogene TRBV3-2) to TRBJ2-2; D is unclear. Trimming took 3 bases from V and 2 from J, leaving 4 bases between them. CDR1 is LGHDT, CDR2 YNNKEL, per germline (reference sequence). The CDR3 sequence is 13 residues long. The CDR3 reads CASSHLNTGELFF. The CDR3 nucleotides read TGTGCCAGCAGCCATTTAAACACCGGGGAGCTGTTTTTT.

This clone was seen a handful of times. A junction boundary mismatches the germline segment, possibly from a read error. The chain uses TRBV7-9 and TRBJ2-5; D is possibly TRBD2 (5 bases). In germline, CDR1 is SEHNR, CDR2 FQNEAQ (reference sequence). CDR3 length: 16 residues. CDR3 DNA: TGTGCCAGCATCTTATTCAATCCCCGGGAACAAGAGACCCAGTACTTC. Residues: CASILFNPREQETQYF. The full variable domain, its missing parts supplied by reference TRBV7-9 and TRBJ2-5, is DTGVSQNPRHKITKRGQNVTFRCDPISEHNRLYWYRQTLGQGPEFLTYFQNEAQLEKSRLLSDRFSAERPKGSFSTLEIQRTEQGDSAMYLCASILFNPREQETQYFGPGTRLLVL.

J is TRBJ2-5 and V is TRBV28, with 7 bases identical to TRBD1. CDR1 MDHEN and CDR2 SYDVKM come from the germline V gene. Trimming at V came to 4 bases and at J to 4 bases, leaving 12 bases not matched to a gene. The CDR3 is 16 amino acids. The CDR3: CASSSTSGGRGETQYF. The CDR3 DNA reads as TGTGCCAGCAGTTCCACTTCAGGGGGTAGAGGAGAGACCCAGTACTTC.

V usage is TRBV25-1 and J usage is TRBJ1-5; D might be TRBD1 (6 bases). From germline, CDR1 is MGHDK and CDR2 SYGVNS. V was shortened by 8 bases and J by 4 bases, with 9 bases between the two germline ends. The CDR3 contains 12 residues. The CDR3 loop is CASGQLNQPQHF. The CDR3 DNA follows: TGTGCCAGCGGACAGTTAAATCAGCCCCAGCATTTT.

V and J are TRBV28 and TRBJ1-2; 11 bases agree with TRBD1. V lost 6 bases to trimming and J lost 6 bases; unmatched junction nucleotides: 3. This CDR3 has 13 amino acids. Germline assignment: CDR1 MDHEN and CDR2 SYDVKM. DNA of the CDR3: TGTGCCAGCAGCTGGGGACAGGGGGATGGCTACACCTTC. It yields the protein CASSWGQGDGYTF.

This clone was observed a single time. The chain employs TRBV28 and TRBJ1-1, with D hard to call. This CDR3 region has 15 residues. Germline V gives CDR1 MDHEN, CDR2 SYDVKM. Deletions cut 0 bases from V and 5 bases from J, with 13 bases between. As DNA, the CDR3 is TGTGCCAGCAGTTTATGGGGTGGAAGGGAAACTGAAGCTTTCTTT. Protein sequence: CASSLWGGRETEAFF.

The V and J genes are TRBV30 and TRBJ2-1; 7 nucleotides align to TRBD1. The ends lost 2 bases at V and 0 bases at J; junction bases unmatched: 7. The CDR3 runs to 16 residues. Germline loops: CDR1 GTSNPN, CDR2 SVGIG (reference sequence). The CDR3 bases are TGTGCCTGGAGTATTGGGACAGTAAGCTCCTACAATGAGCAGTTCTTC. This encodes CAWSIGTVSSYNEQFF.

The chain employs TRBV7-9 and TRBJ1-6, with D uncertain. Germline CDR1 is SEHNR and CDR2 is FQNEAQ (reference sequence). V was pared by 4 bases and J by 0 bases, with 7 bases between. The CDR3 consists of 15 residues. CDR3: CASSSAGSYNSPLHF. The CDR3 nucleotides read TGTGCCAGCAGCTCGGCAGGCTCCTATAATTCACCCCTCCACTTT.

The chain joins TRBV2 to TRBJ1-4; D unresolved. Trimming took 8 bases from V and 2 from J, leaving 9 bases between them. The CDR3 loop spans 13 amino acids. Germline loops: CDR1 SNHLY, CDR2 FYNNEI. The CDR3 nucleotides read TGTGCCAGCTCAGGAGCGACTAATGAAAAACTGTTTTTT. Translating gives CASSGATNEKLFF. The variable domain in full, with the rest retrieved from reference TRBV2 and TRBJ1-4, is EPEVTQTPSHQVTQMGQEVILRCVPISNHLYFYWYRQILGQKVEFLVSFYNNEISEKSEIFDDQFSVERPDGSNFTLKIRSTKLEDSAMYFCASSGATNEKLFFGSGTQLSVL.

The J gene is TRBJ1-2, the V gene TRBV14; D remains unclear. The CDR3 length is 12 residues. V lost 1 base to trimming and J lost 4 bases, with 4 bases between them. Germline V gene sequence: CDR1 SGHDN, CDR2 FVKESK. The CDR3 DNA reads as TGTGCCAGCAGCCAAGGCACCTATGGCTACACCTTC. The encoded protein is CASSQGTYGYTF.

The chain couples TRBV3-1 (or the pseudogene TRBV3-2) to TRBJ1-1; no definite D call. Trimming stripped 4 bases from V and 4 bases from J, with 7 bases between. From germline, CDR1 is LGHDT and CDR2 YNNKEL (reference sequence). This CDR3 region has 12 residues. CDR3 in amino acids: CASSLVGTEAFF. CDR3 coding DNA: TGTGCCAGCAGCCTCGTAGGCACTGAAGCTTTCTTT.

The J gene is TRBJ2-7, the V gene TRBV11-2; 7 bases agree with TRBD2. The V gene end was trimmed by 4 bases and the J gene end by 4 bases; junction bases not matched to a gene: 10. There are 15 residues in the CDR3. The germline gives CDR1 SGHAT, CDR2 FQNNGV. The DNA of the CDR3 is TGTGCCAGCAGCTCCCGGGCCGGGGGGTTGTACGAGCAGTACGTC. This codes for CASSSRAGGLYEQYV.